This TCR beta chain was sequenced during a study of cytomegalovirus exposure and HLA in healthy donors. Germline V gene lookup returns CDR1 GTSNPN and CDR2 SVGIG (reference sequence). Germline trimming cut 2 bases from V and 6 bases from J; bases unmatched to any gene: 6. CDR3 length: 14 amino acids. This PCR relied on a set of 60 Vbeta primers and 13 Jbeta primers. Sequencing was performed with immunoSEQ multiplex PCR; in TCRdb, only in-frame clones are kept and a portion is missing. The data hold approximately 170,000 clones, with roughly 80% observed a single time. To note about this clone: What it binds is unknown.

Study-level points and caveats: Trimming of TCR beta V- and J-genes showed a link, identified in a later analysis, to a missense DCLRE1C variant. The Asian-associated ancestry cluster reportedly had fewer N-insertions than the approximately 670-donor mean in a later analysis. Information on immune exposure was restricted to one variable (CMV serostatus).

Sequences were obtained from PBMCs. The chain is built from TRBV30 and TRBJ1-4; TRBD1 matches at 7 bases. This receptor was taken from a female donor in good health and CMV-seronegative. The CDR3 reads CAWSTSGGYEKLFF. CDR3 coding DNA: TGTGCCTGGAGTACCTCAGGGGGGTATGAAAAACTGTTTTTT.